This T cell receptor beta chain was recorded in a study of T cell responses to AZD1222 COVID-19 vaccine. In its sample, this clone was seen once. Antigen unknown. Study-wide points: Two AZD1222 doses significantly raised spike-specific TCR breadth and depth over controls.

Using immunoSEQ multiplex PCR, the repertoire was profiled, and TCRdb retains in-frame clones only, with some absent. The data contain over 65,000 clones, 90% to 95% of them singletons. V dropped 3 bases and J dropped 13; count of bases not matched to a gene: 1. The CDR3 has 13 amino acids. Germline V gives CDR1 LGHDT, CDR2 YNNKEL (reference sequence). The V call is TRBV3-1 (or the pseudogene TRBV3-2), the J call TRBJ2-3; 16 positions agree with TRBD2. The sequence was obtained from an adult in good health. The sample here was peripheral blood, taken on day 0 of MenACWY control vaccination. Written as DNA, the CDR3 is TGTGCCAGCAGCCAGGGACTAGCGGGAGGGAAGTATTTT. Protein: CASSQGLAGGKYF.